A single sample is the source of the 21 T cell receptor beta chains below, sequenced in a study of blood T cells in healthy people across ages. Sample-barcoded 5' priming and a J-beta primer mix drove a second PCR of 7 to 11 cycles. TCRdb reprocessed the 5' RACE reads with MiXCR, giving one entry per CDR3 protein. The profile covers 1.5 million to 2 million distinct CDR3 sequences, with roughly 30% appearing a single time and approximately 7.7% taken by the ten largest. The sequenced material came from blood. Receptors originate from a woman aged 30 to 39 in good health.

CDR3 amino acids: CASSRGAGFGGDQPQHF. The CDR3 DNA follows: TGTGCCAGCTCGCGGGGAGCCGGGTTCGGTGGGGATCAGCCCCAGCATTTT. The rearrangement uses TRBV18 and TRBJ1-5; unclear D gene. V lost 6 bases to trimming and J lost 5 bases, with 23 bases between them. Germline-derived CDR1 and CDR2 are KGHSH and LQKENI. This CDR3 has 17 amino acids.

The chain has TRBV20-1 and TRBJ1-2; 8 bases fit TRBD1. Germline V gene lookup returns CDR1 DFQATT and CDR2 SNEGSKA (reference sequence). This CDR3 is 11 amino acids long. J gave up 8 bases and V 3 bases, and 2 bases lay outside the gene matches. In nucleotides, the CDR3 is TGCAGTGCTAGGACAGGGGAGGGCTACACCTTC. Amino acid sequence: CSARTGEGYTF.

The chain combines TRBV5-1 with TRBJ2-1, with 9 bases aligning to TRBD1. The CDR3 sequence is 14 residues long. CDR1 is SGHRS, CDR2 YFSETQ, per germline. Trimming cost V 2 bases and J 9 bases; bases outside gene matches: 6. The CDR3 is CASSFGTGSPEQFF. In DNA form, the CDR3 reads TGCGCCAGCAGCTTTGGGACAGGGTCTCCTGAGCAGTTCTTC.

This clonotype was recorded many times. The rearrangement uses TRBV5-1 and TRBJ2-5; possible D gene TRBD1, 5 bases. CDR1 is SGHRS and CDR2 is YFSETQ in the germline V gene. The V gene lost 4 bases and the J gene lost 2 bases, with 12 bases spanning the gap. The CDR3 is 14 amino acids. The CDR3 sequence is CASSVDKIQETQYF. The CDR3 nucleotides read TGCGCCAGCAGCGTGGACAAGATACAAGAGACCCAGTACTTC. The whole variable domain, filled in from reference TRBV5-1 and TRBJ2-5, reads KAGVTQTPRYLIKTRGQQVTLSCSPISGHRSVSWYQQTPGQGLQFLFEYFSETQRNKGNFPGRFSGRQFSNSRSEMNVSTLELGDSALYLCASSVDKIQETQYFGPGTRLLVL.

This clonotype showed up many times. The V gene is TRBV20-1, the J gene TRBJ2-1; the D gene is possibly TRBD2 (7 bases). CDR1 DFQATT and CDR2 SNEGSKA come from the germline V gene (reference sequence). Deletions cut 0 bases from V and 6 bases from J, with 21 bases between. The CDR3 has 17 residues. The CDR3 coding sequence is TGCAGTGCTAGAGATCGGGTCGGCGCGGGGGCCCGCAATGAGCAGTTCTTC. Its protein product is CSARDRVGAGARNEQFF.

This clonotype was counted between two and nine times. In DNA, the CDR3 is TGTGCCAGCAGCCAGACTAGCGTGGATACGCAGTATTTT. It translates to CASSQTSVDTQYF. The chain joins TRBV7-9 to TRBJ2-3; TRBD2 aligns across 8 bases. Germline assignment: CDR1 SEHNR and CDR2 FQNEAQ (reference sequence). CDR3 length: 13 amino acids. Germline trimming cut 5 bases from V and 6 bases from J; bases unmatched to any gene: 4.

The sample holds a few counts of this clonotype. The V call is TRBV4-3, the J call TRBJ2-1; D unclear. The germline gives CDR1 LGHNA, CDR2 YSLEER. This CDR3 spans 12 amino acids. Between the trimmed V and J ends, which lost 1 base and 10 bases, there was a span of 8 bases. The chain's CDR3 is CASSQGTAEQFF. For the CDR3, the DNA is TGCGCCAGCAGCCAAGGTACAGCGGAGCAGTTCTTC.

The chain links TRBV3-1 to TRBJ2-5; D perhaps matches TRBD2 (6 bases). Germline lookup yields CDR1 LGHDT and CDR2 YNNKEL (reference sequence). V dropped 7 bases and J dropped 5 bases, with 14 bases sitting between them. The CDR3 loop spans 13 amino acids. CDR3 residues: CASIPSGVETQYF. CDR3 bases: TGTGCCAGCATCCCTTCGGGGGTGGAGACCCAGTACTTC.

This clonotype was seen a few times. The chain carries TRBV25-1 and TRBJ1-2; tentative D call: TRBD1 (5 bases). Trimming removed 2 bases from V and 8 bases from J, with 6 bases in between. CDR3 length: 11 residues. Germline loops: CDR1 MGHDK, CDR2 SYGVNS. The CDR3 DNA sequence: TGTGCCAGCAGTGAAGGGACGGGCTACACCTTC. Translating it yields CASSEGTGYTF.

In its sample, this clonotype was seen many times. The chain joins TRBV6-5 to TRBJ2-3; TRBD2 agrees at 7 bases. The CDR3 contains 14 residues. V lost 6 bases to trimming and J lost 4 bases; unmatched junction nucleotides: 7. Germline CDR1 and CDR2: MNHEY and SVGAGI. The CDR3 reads CASSPLAGADTQYF. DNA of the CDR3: TGTGCCAGCAGCCCCCTCGCGGGGGCAGATACGCAGTATTTT.

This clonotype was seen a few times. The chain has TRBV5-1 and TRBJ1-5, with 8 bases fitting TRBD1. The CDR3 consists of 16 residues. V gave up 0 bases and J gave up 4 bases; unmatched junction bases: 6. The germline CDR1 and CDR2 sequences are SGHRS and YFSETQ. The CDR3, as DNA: TGCGCCAGCAGCTTGGGGGCAGGGGGCTTGAATCAGCCCCAGCATTTT. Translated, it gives CASSLGAGGLNQPQHF.

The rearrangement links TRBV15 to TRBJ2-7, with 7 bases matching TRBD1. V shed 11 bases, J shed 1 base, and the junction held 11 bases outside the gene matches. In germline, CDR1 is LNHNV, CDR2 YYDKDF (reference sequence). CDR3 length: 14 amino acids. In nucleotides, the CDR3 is TGTGCCGTATCCCGTAGGGGGCCGTCCTACGAGCAGTACTTC. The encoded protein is CAVSRRGPSYEQYF.

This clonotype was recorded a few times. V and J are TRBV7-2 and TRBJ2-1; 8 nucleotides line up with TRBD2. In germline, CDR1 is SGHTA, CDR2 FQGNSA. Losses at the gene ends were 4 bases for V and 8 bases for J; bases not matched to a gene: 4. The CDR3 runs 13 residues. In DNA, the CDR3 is TGTACCAGCAGCTGGGCGGGACTAGATGAGCAGTTCTTC. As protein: CTSSWAGLDEQFF.

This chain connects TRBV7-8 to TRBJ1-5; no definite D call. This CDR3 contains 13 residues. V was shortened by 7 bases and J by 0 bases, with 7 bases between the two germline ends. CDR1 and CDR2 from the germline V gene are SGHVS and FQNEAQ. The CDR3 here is CASTTHSNQPQHF. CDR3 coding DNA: TGTGCCAGCACGACGCATAGCAATCAGCCCCAGCATTTT.

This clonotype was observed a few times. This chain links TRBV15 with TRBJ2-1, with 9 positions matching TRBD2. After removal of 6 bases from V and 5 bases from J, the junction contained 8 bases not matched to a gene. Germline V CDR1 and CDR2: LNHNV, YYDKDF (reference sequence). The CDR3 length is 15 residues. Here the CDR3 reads CATRTPGLAHNEQFF. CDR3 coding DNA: TGTGCCACCAGGACGCCGGGACTAGCCCACAATGAGCAGTTCTTC.

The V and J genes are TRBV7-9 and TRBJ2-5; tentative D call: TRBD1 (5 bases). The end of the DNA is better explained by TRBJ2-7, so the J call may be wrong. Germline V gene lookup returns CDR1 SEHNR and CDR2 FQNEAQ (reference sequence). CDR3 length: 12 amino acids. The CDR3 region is CASSSEGVEQYF. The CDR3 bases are TGTGCCAGCAGCTCCGAAGGGGTCGAGCAGTACTTC.

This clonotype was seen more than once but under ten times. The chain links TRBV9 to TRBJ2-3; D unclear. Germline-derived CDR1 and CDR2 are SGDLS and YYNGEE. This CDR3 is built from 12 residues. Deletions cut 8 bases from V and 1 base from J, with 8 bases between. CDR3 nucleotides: TGTGCCAGGGAGACTTGCACAGATACGCAGTATTTT. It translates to CARETCTDTQYF.

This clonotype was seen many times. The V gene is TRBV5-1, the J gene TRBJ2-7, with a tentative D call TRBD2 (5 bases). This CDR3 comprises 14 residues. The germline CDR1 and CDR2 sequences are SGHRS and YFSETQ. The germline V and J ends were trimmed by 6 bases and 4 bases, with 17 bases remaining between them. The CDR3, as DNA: TGCGCCAGCAAGACGGACTCTCCTCGTTACGAGCAGTACTTC. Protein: CASKTDSPRYEQYF.

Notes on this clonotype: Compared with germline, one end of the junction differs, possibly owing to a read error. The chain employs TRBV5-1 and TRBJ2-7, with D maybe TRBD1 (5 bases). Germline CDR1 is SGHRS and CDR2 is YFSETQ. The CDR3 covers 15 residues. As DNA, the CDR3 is TGCGCCAGCACCTTGAGACAGTCAGGCACCTACGAGCAGTACTTC. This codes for CASTLRQSGTYEQYF.

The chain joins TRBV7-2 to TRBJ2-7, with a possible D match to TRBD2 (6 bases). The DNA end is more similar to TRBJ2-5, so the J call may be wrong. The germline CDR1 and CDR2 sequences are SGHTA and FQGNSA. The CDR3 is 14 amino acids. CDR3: CASSFGRAGETQYF. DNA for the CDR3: TGTGCCAGCAGCTTTGGGCGGGCGGGGGAGACCCAGTACTTC.

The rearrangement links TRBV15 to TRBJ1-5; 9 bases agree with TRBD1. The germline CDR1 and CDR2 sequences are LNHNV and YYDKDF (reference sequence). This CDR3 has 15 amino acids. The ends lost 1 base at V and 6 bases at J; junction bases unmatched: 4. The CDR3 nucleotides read TGTGCCACCAGCAGAGCACAGGGGGCTGCTCAGCCCCAGCATTTT. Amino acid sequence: CATSRAQGAAQPQHF.